The T cell receptor beta chain described here comes from a study of T-cell memory formation after mild COVID-19. The germline CDR1 and CDR2 sequences are SEHNR and FQNEAQ (reference sequence). Deletions cut 3 bases from V and 4 bases from J, with 15 bases between. This CDR3 comprises 15 residues. This clonotype was observed a handful of times. cDNA libraries for TCR alpha and TCR beta, carrying sample barcodes and UMIs, came from 5'RACE with constant-segment primers. TCRdb reanalysed the 5' RACE reads using MiXCR and keeps one entry per CDR3 protein. This table has hundreds of thousands of distinct CDR3 sequences, 20% appearing once.

Sequencing was performed on PBMCs or a T cell subset sorted from them (not recorded which). The sequence was collected from an adult woman who had mild COVID-19 (a few samples of this study predate the infection). Cell type and time point are not known. The V and J genes are TRBV7-9 and TRBJ1-2; no reliable D call. Written as DNA, the CDR3 is TGTGCCAGCAGCTTGGGAAACTCCAGGCTCTATGGCTACACCTTC. It yields the protein CASSLGNSRLYGYTF. Using reference TRBV7-9 and TRBJ1-2 for the parts outside the CDR3, the full variable domain is DTGVSQNPRHKITKRGQNVTFRCDPISEHNRLYWYRQTLGQGPEFLTYFQNEAQLEKSRLLSDRFSAERPKGSFSTLEIQRTEQGDSAMYLCASSLGNSRLYGYTFGSGTRLTVV.